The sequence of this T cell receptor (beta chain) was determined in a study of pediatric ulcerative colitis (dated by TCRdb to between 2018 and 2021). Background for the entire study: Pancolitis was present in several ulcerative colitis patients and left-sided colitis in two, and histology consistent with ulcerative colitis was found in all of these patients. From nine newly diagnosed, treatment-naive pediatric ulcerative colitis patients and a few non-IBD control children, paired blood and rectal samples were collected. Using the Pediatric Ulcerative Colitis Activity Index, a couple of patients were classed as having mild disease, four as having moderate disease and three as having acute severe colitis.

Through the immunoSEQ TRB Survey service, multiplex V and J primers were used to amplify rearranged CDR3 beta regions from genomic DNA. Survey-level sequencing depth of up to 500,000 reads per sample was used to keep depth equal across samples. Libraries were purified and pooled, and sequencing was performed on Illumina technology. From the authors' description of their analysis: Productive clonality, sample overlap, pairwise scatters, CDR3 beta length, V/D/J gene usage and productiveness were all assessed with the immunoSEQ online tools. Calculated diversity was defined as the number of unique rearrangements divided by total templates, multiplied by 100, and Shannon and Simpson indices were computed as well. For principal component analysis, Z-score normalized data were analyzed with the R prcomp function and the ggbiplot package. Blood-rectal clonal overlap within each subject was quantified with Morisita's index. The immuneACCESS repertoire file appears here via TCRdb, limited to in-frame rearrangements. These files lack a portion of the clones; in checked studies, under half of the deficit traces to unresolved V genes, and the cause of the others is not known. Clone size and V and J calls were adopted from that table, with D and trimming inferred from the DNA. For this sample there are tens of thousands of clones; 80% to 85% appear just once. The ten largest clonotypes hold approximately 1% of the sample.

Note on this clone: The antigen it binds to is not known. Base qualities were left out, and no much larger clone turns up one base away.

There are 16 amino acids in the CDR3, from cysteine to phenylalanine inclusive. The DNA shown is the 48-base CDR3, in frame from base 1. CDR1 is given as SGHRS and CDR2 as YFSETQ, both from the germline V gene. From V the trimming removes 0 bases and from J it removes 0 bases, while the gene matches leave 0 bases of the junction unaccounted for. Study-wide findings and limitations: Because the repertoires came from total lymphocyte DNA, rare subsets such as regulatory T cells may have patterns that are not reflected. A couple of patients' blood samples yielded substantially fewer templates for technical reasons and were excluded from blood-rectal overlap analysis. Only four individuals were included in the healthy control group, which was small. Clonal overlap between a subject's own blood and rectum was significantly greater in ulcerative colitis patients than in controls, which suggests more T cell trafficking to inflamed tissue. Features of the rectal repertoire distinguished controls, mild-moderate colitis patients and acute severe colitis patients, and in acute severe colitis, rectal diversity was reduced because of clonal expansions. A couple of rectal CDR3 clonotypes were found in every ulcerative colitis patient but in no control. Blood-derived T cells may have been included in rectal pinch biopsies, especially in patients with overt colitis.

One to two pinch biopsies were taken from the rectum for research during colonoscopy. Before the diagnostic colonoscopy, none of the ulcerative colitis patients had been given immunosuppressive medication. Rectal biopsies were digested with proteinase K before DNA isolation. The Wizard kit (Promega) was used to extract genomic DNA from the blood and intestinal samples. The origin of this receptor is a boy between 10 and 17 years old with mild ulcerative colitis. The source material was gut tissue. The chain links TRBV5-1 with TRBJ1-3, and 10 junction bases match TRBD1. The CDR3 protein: CASSLGTGGSGNTIYF. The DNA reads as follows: TGCGCCAGCAGCTTGGGGACAGGGGGCTCTGGAAACACCATATATTTT.